This passage covers 25 T cell receptor beta chains from one sample sequenced in a study of blood T cell repertoires in COVID-19. This table comes from immunoSEQ multiplex PCR, and its TCRdb copy is limited to in-frame clones, with some not included. This table holds approximately 220,000 clones, roughly 89% found once. Sequencing was done on a sample of peripheral blood. These receptors came from a man between 60 and 75 years old who had recovered from COVID-19.

This clone turned up a few times. The rearrangement links TRBV5-5 to TRBJ2-7; D is unclear. Per the germline V gene, CDR1 is SGHKS and CDR2 is YYEKEE (reference sequence). The length of the CDR3 is 13 residues. Trimming removed 1 base from V and 3 bases from J, with 8 bases in between. CDR3 in amino acids: CASSLNSFYEQYF. The CDR3 nucleotides read TGTGCCAGCAGCTTGAACAGCTTCTACGAGCAGTACTTC.

The chain is built from TRBV4-3 and TRBJ2-1, with TRBD2 identical over 10 bases. The CDR3 has 16 amino acids. CDR1 LGHNA and CDR2 YSLEER come from the germline V gene. J lost 5 bases, V lost 3 bases, and 7 bases had no gene match. CDR3 residues: CASSQRTSGLNNEQFF. CDR3 DNA sequence: TGCGCCAGCAGCCAGAGGACTAGCGGCTTGAACAATGAGCAGTTCTTC.

In its sample, this clone was seen a few times. The V gene is TRBV2, the J gene TRBJ2-7, with a possible D match to TRBD2 (5 bases). Germline CDR1 and CDR2: SNHLY and FYNNEI. The CDR3 totals 12 residues. V was cut by 6 bases and J by 6 bases, with 12 bases left in between. The CDR3 region is CASRGPGSEQYF. The DNA for the CDR3 is TGTGCCAGCAGAGGTCCGGGATCCGAGCAGTACTTC.

This sequence joins TRBV23-1 and TRBJ2-7; TRBD1 matches 8 bases. TRBV23-1 is an open reading frame whose function is uncertain. After removal of 3 bases from V and 4 bases from J, the junction contained 17 bases not matched to a gene. The CDR3 contains 18 residues. The CDR3: CASSQELGQGRLYYEQYF. CDR3 sequence (DNA): TGCGCCAGCAGTCAGGAGTTAGGACAGGGAAGGCTCTATTACGAGCAGTACTTC.

In its sample, this clone was seen once. The chain carries TRBV7-8 and TRBJ1-2; a possible D gene is TRBD1 (5 bases). Germline CDR1 reads SGHVS; CDR2 reads FQNEAQ. The CDR3 sequence is 14 residues long. The V gene lost 10 bases and the J gene lost 1 base, with 16 bases spanning the gap. The CDR3 loop is CAISKGQSNYGYTF. The CDR3 DNA is TGTGCCATTTCGAAGGGGCAGAGTAACTATGGCTACACCTTC.

This clone appeared once. At one end, the junction sequence differs from germline, possibly due to a read error. This chain links TRBV18 with TRBJ1-6; D gene unclear. The CDR3 covers 14 residues. Per the germline V gene, CDR1 is KGHSH and CDR2 is LQKENI. In nucleotides, the CDR3 is TGTGCCAGCTCACCGGGCCCGACTAATTTACCCCTCCACTTT. Protein product: CASSPGPTNLPLHF. Full variable domain (rest looked up from reference TRBV18 and TRBJ1-6): NAGVMQNPRHLVRRRGQEARLRCSPMKGHSHVYWYRQLPEEGLKFMVYLQKENIIDESGMPKERFSAEFPKEGPSILRIQQVVRGDSAAYFCASSPGPTNLPLHFGNGTRLTVT.

This chain links TRBV4-3 with TRBJ2-1; weak D call: TRBD1 (5 bases). The CDR3 has 15 amino acids. Germline lookup yields CDR1 LGHNA and CDR2 YSLEER. V was cut by 1 base and J by 4 bases, with 11 bases left in between. CDR3 amino acids: CASSQVQGLYNEQFF. The CDR3 DNA sequence: TGCGCCAGCAGCCAAGTCCAGGGATTGTACAATGAGCAGTTCTTC.

This clone turned up a few times. This chain joins TRBV27 and TRBJ1-6; D remains unclear. Trimming took off 6 bases at V and 3 bases at J, with 12 bases between the two ends. CDR1 is MNHEY, CDR2 SMNVEV, per germline (reference sequence). CDR3 length: 15 residues. The CDR3: CASRGGESYNSPLHF. As DNA, the CDR3 is TGTGCCAGCAGGGGCGGGGAAAGCTATAATTCACCCCTCCACTTT.

CDR3 sequence: CASSYSIEWTYEQYF. The CDR3 DNA reads as TGTGCCAGCAGTTACTCGATAGAGTGGACTTACGAGCAGTACTTC. The chain is built from TRBV6-5 and TRBJ2-7; possible D gene TRBD2, 5 bases. Germline CDR1 reads MNHEY; CDR2 reads SVGAGI. This CDR3 is 15 amino acids long. V lost 0 bases and J lost 4, with 13 bases in between.

The chain recombines TRBV11-2 with TRBJ1-5; D not resolved. V lost 2 bases to trimming and J lost 4 bases, with 12 bases between them. The CDR3 is made up of 15 amino acids. The germline V gene encodes CDR1 SGHAT and CDR2 FQNNGV. In nucleotides, the CDR3 is TGTGCCAGCAGCTTATCGTTTGGGCTGAATCAGCCCCAGCATTTT. Encoded protein: CASSLSFGLNQPQHF. The full variable domain, with the rest looked up from reference TRBV11-2 and TRBJ1-5, is EAGVAQSPRYKIIEKRQSVAFWCNPISGHATLYWYQQILGQGPKLLIQFQNNGVVDDSQLPKDRFSAERLKGVDSTLKIQPAKLEDSAVYLCASSLSFGLNQPQHFGDGTRLSIL.

This sequence joins TRBV7-9 and TRBJ2-3; D might be TRBD2 (6 bases). The germline V and J ends were trimmed by 5 bases and 0 bases, with 15 bases remaining between them. CDR1 and CDR2 from the germline V gene are SEHNR and FQNEAQ (reference sequence). This CDR3 contains 16 residues. CDR3 amino acids: CASSPFTGESTDTQYF. CDR3 coding DNA: TGTGCCAGCAGCCCCTTCACGGGGGAAAGCACAGATACGCAGTATTTT.

The chain uses TRBV5-6 and TRBJ2-3, with a possible D match to TRBD2 (6 bases). CDR1 SGHDT and CDR2 YYEEEE come from the germline V gene. Trimming pared 0 bases from V and 1 base from J, leaving 15 bases between. The CDR3 has 17 amino acids. CDR3 residues: CASSLVWDFQRTDTQYF. DNA of the CDR3: TGTGCCAGCAGCTTGGTTTGGGACTTCCAGCGCACAGATACGCAGTATTTT.

This rearrangement joins TRBV6-5 to TRBJ1-1, with D possibly TRBD1 on 6 matching bases. Germline-derived CDR1 and CDR2 are MNHEY and SVGAGI. The germline V and J ends were trimmed by 8 bases and 6 bases, with 10 bases remaining between them. The CDR3 runs 11 residues. DNA of the CDR3: TGTGCCAGCTATGACAGGTCTGAAGCTTTCTTT. It specifies CASYDRSEAFF.

The chain recombines TRBV7-2 with TRBJ2-5, with D possibly matching TRBD2 (7 bases). Germline lookup yields CDR1 SGHTA and CDR2 FQGNSA. The CDR3 consists of 15 residues. Trimming took off 5 bases at V and 4 bases at J, with 17 bases between the two ends. Written as DNA, the CDR3 is TGTGCCAGCAGCACGTACGGGGGGCTGCGAGAGACCCAGTACTTC. Protein sequence: CASSTYGGLRETQYF.

The rearrangement links TRBV19 to TRBJ2-1; 8 bases fit TRBD2. The CDR3 sequence is 14 residues long. In germline, CDR1 is LNHDA, CDR2 SQIVND (reference sequence). After removal of 8 bases from V and 2 bases from J, the junction contained 5 bases not matched to a gene. CDR3 DNA: TGTGCCAGTTCGACTAGCGTTCCCTACAATGAGCAGTTCTTC. Protein sequence: CASSTSVPYNEQFF. Using reference TRBV19 and TRBJ2-1 for the parts outside the CDR3, the full variable domain is DGGITQSPKYLFRKEGQNVTLSCEQNLNHDAMYWYRQDPGQGLRLIYYSQIVNDFQKGDIAEGYSVSREKKESFPLTVTSAQKNPTAFYLCASSTSVPYNEQFFGPGTRLTVL.

This chain uses TRBV7-2 with TRBJ2-3; D unclear. The CDR3 is 13 amino acids. Looked up from germline, CDR1 is SGHTA and CDR2 is FQGNSA. V was clipped by 1 base and J by 6 bases, with 8 bases between them. The CDR3 loop is CASSLGAPDTQYF. In DNA form, the CDR3 reads TGTGCCAGCAGCTTAGGGGCCCCCGATACGCAGTATTTT.

This sequence joins TRBV11-2 and TRBJ2-3, with a possible D match to TRBD2 (5 bases). The CDR3 covers 15 residues. CDR1 and CDR2 (germline): SGHAT, FQNNGV. With 4 bases removed from V and 0 bases from J, the gap between germline ends came to 11 bases. The DNA of the CDR3 is TGTGCCAGCAGCTCCCGCGGGTCTAGCACAGATACGCAGTATTTT. Translating gives CASSSRGSSTDTQYF.

The chain uses TRBV15 and TRBJ1-1; 8 bases map to TRBD1. Germline loops: CDR1 LNHNV, CDR2 YYDKDF (reference sequence). The trim removed 1 base at V and 3 bases at J, leaving 7 bases unmatched. The length of the CDR3 is 16 residues. The CDR3 is CATSRGRQGTDTEAFF. Written as DNA, the CDR3 is TGTGCCACCAGCAGAGGTAGACAGGGGACGGACACTGAAGCTTTCTTT.

The V gene is TRBV28, the J gene TRBJ2-2; 7 positions match TRBD2. CDR1 and CDR2 from the germline V gene are MDHEN and SYDVKM. The length of the CDR3 is 16 residues. V was pared by 6 bases and J by 5 bases, with 12 bases of the junction left unmatched. The CDR3 DNA follows: TGTGCCAGCAGCCCTTTAGGGAGGGTTGGGACCGGGGAGCTGTTTTTT. Protein product: CASSPLGRVGTGELFF.

This chain connects TRBV18 to TRBJ2-7; possibly TRBD1 for D (6 bases). Trimming left V 6 bases short and J 0 bases short, with 18 bases between. The CDR3 runs 16 residues. Germline V gives CDR1 KGHSH, CDR2 LQKENI. The CDR3 DNA sequence: TGTGCCAGCTCTTCGGGTAATGACAGGAGCTCCTACGAGCAGTACTTC. Amino acid sequence: CASSSGNDRSSYEQYF.

The chain links TRBV6-5 to TRBJ1-5; 8 nucleotides match TRBD1. CDR1 and CDR2 from the germline V gene are MNHEY and SVGAGI. Losses at the gene ends were 2 bases for V and 3 bases for J; bases not matched to a gene: 3. The CDR3 consists of 15 residues. CDR3 sequence: CASSYPQGDNQPQHF. The DNA of the CDR3 is TGTGCCAGCAGTTACCCACAGGGGGACAATCAGCCCCAGCATTTT.

V is TRBV18 and J is TRBJ1-5; 7 bases map to TRBD1. The germline V gene encodes CDR1 KGHSH and CDR2 LQKENI. This CDR3 has 15 residues. Trimming removed 3 bases from V and 4 bases from J; junction bases left unmatched: 6. In DNA form, the CDR3 reads TGTGCCAGCTCACCCGGGGCAGGGGGAAATCAGCCCCAGCATTTT. Amino acid sequence: CASSPGAGGNQPQHF.

Only a few counts were recorded for this clone. This CDR3 is CASSLLGGQGAPGELFF. DNA of the CDR3: TGTGCCAGCAGCTTGTTGGGAGGACAGGGGGCACCCGGGGAGCTGTTTTTT. The chain joins TRBV5-6 to TRBJ2-2; 11 bases map to TRBD1. CDR1 and CDR2 from the germline V gene are SGHDT and YYEEEE. The V and J ends lost 1 base and 6 bases, in that order; junction bases with no gene match: 8. This CDR3 has 17 residues.

The chain employs TRBV19 and TRBJ1-4; possible D gene TRBD1, 6 bases. V lost 3 bases and J 8 bases, leaving 19 bases between the germline ends. Looked up from germline, CDR1 is LNHDA and CDR2 is SQIVND (reference sequence). This CDR3 has 16 residues. The CDR3 region has the DNA TGTGCCAGTAGTATTCCCACCAACAGGGCGCGGGAAAAACTGTTTTTT. This translates into CASSIPTNRAREKLFF.

The chain links TRBV28 to TRBJ1-2, with D perhaps TRBD1 (5 bases). Germline values: CDR1 MDHEN, CDR2 SYDVKM. This CDR3 has 14 amino acids. V lost 4 bases and J lost 4, with 13 bases in between. CDR3 nucleotide sequence: TGTGCCAGCAGTTGGAAGGGGAAGGGCTATGGCTACACCTTC. This gives the protein CASSWKGKGYGYTF.